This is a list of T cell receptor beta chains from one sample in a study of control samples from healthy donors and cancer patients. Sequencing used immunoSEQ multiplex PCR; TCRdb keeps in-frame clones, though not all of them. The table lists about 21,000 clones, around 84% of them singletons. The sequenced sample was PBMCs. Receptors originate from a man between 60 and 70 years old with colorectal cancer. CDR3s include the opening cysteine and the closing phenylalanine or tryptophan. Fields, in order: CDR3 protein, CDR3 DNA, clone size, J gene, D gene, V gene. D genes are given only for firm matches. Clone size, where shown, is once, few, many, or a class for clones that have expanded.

cdr3_aa: CASSSPGQGWGYTF; cdr3_nt: TGTGCCAGCAGTTCACCTGGACAAGGCTGGGGCTACACCTTC; clone_size: NA; j_call: TRBJ1-2; d_call: NA; v_call: TRBV6-5
cdr3_aa: CASTTTGNGYTF; cdr3_nt: TGTGCCAGCACCACAACGGGAAATGGCTACACCTTC; clone_size: NA; j_call: TRBJ1-2; d_call: NA; v_call: TRBV6-5
cdr3_aa: CASRRGGGADYGYTF; cdr3_nt: TGTGCCAGCAGGCGTGGGGGAGGGGCGGACTATGGCTACACCTTC; clone_size: NA; j_call: TRBJ1-2; d_call: NA; v_call: TRBV5-6
cdr3_aa: CASSLGTGGYGYTF; cdr3_nt: TGTGCCAGCAGCCTAGGGACAGGGGGATATGGCTACACCTTC; clone_size: few; j_call: TRBJ1-2; d_call: TRBD1; v_call: TRBV14
cdr3_aa: CASSPQGKMGSPLHF; cdr3_nt: TGCGCCAGCTCACCACAGGGAAAAATGGGTTCACCCCTCCACTTT; clone_size: NA; j_call: TRBJ1-6; d_call: NA; v_call: TRBV18
cdr3_aa: CASSEGHHAGANVLTF; cdr3_nt: TGCGCCAGCAGTGAGGGACACCATGCAGGGGCCAACGTCCTGACTTTC; clone_size: NA; j_call: TRBJ2-6; d_call: NA; v_call: TRBV10-1
cdr3_aa: CASSHDLAGGRSYNEQFF; cdr3_nt: TGTGCCAGCAGTCACGACCTAGCGGGGGGCCGAAGCTACAATGAGCAGTTCTTC; clone_size: NA; j_call: TRBJ2-1; d_call: TRBD2; v_call: TRBV6-2/TRBV6-3
cdr3_aa: CASGPNLLGGSQPQHF; cdr3_nt: TGTGCTAGTGGTCCTAACCTCCTGGGGGGTAGCCAGCCCCAGCATTTT; clone_size: NA; j_call: TRBJ1-5; d_call: NA; v_call: TRBV12-5
cdr3_aa: CASSQVGELGQGERGYTF; cdr3_nt: TGCGCCAGCAGCCAAGTCGGTGAGCTGGGACAGGGAGAGCGGGGCTACACCTTC; clone_size: NA; j_call: TRBJ1-2; d_call: TRBD1; v_call: TRBV4-1
cdr3_aa: CASSVGGQNTEAFF; cdr3_nt: TGTGCCAGCAGCGTAGGGGGACAGAACACTGAAGCTTTCTTT; clone_size: NA; j_call: TRBJ1-1; d_call: NA; v_call: TRBV9
cdr3_aa: CASSPGTGVYEQYF; cdr3_nt: TGCGCCAGCAGTCCCGGGACAGGGGTATACGAGCAGTACTTC; clone_size: NA; j_call: TRBJ2-7; d_call: TRBD1; v_call: TRBV5-1
cdr3_aa: CASSDYWRGSYTF; cdr3_nt: TGTGCCAGCAGCGATTACTGGAGGGGTTCCTACACCTTC; clone_size: NA; j_call: TRBJ1-2; d_call: NA; v_call: TRBV11-2
cdr3_aa: CASSYRRAGELFF; cdr3_nt: TGTGCCAGCAGTTACAGGCGGGCCGGGGAGCTGTTTTTT; clone_size: NA; j_call: TRBJ2-2; d_call: NA; v_call: TRBV6-5
cdr3_aa: CASSPPGGAGNTIYF; cdr3_nt: TGTGCCAGCTCACCACCCGGGGGGGCTGGAAACACCATATATTTT; clone_size: few; j_call: TRBJ1-3; d_call: NA; v_call: TRBV18
cdr3_aa: CASSSFPGRLEEQYF; cdr3_nt: TGCGCCAGCAGCTCGTTTCCGGGGAGACTTGAGGAGCAGTACTTC; clone_size: once; j_call: TRBJ2-7; d_call: NA; v_call: TRBV5-1
cdr3_aa: CASSQDWGRSPLHF; cdr3_nt: TGTGCCAGCAGCCAAGATTGGGGGCGGTCACCCCTCCACTTT; clone_size: NA; j_call: TRBJ1-6; d_call: NA; v_call: TRBV14
cdr3_aa: CAWSPGRIGMDYGYTF; cdr3_nt: TGTGCCTGGTCCCCGGGACGGATAGGGATGGACTATGGCTACACCTTC; clone_size: NA; j_call: TRBJ1-2; d_call: NA; v_call: TRBV30
cdr3_aa: CASSPDRDGYTF; cdr3_nt: TGCGCCAGCAGCCCTGACAGAGATGGCTACACCTTC; clone_size: NA; j_call: TRBJ1-2; d_call: NA; v_call: TRBV5-1
cdr3_aa: CASSLGSGGPTDTQYF; cdr3_nt: TGTGCCAGCAGCTTGGGTAGCGGGGGGCCCACAGATACGCAGTATTTT; clone_size: NA; j_call: TRBJ2-3; d_call: TRBD2; v_call: TRBV5-4
cdr3_aa: CASSVGGVAKNIQYF; cdr3_nt: TGCGCCAGCAGCGTGGGCGGGGTAGCCAAAAACATTCAGTACTTC; clone_size: NA; j_call: TRBJ2-4; d_call: NA; v_call: TRBV5-1
cdr3_aa: CASSLANTEAFF; cdr3_nt: TGTGCCAGCAGTTTGGCCAACACTGAAGCTTTCTTT; clone_size: once; j_call: TRBJ1-1; d_call: NA; v_call: TRBV12-3/TRBV12-4
cdr3_aa: CASNSLGWETQYF; cdr3_nt: TGTGCCAGCAACTCATTGGGGTGGGAGACCCAGTACTTC; clone_size: NA; j_call: TRBJ2-5; d_call: NA; v_call: TRBV5-6
cdr3_aa: CAWSPRKDGRKPQHF; cdr3_nt: TGTGCCTGGAGTCCGAGGAAGGACGGTCGTAAGCCCCAGCATTTT; clone_size: NA; j_call: TRBJ1-5; d_call: NA; v_call: TRBV30
cdr3_aa: CASSVGQSTNEKLFF; cdr3_nt: TGTGCCAGCAGCGTAGGACAGTCAACTAATGAAAAACTGTTTTTT; clone_size: NA; j_call: TRBJ1-4; d_call: NA; v_call: TRBV9
cdr3_aa: CASTAGRSTDTQYF; cdr3_nt: TGTGCCAGCACAGCCGGACGTAGCACAGATACGCAGTATTTT; clone_size: NA; j_call: TRBJ2-3; d_call: NA; v_call: TRBV25-1
cdr3_aa: CAWSGGNQPQHF; cdr3_nt: TGTGCCTGGAGTGGGGGAAATCAGCCCCAGCATTTT; clone_size: NA; j_call: TRBJ1-5; d_call: NA; v_call: TRBV30
cdr3_aa: CASSVGQGADTEAFF; cdr3_nt: TGTGCCAGCAGCGTCGGACAGGGGGCGGACACTGAAGCTTTCTTT; clone_size: NA; j_call: TRBJ1-1; d_call: TRBD1; v_call: TRBV5-4
cdr3_aa: CASTTTGPGELFF; cdr3_nt: TGCGCCAGCACGACCACAGGGCCCGGGGAGCTGTTTTTT; clone_size: NA; j_call: TRBJ2-2; d_call: NA; v_call: TRBV5-1
cdr3_aa: CASKVLAGLGEQFF; cdr3_nt: TGCGCCAGCAAGGTACTAGCGGGGTTAGGTGAGCAGTTCTTC; clone_size: once; j_call: TRBJ2-1; d_call: TRBD2; v_call: TRBV5-1
cdr3_aa: CASSPDFKGLRNTIYF; cdr3_nt: TGTGCCAGCAGCCCTGATTTTAAGGGACTACGAAACACCATATATTTT; clone_size: NA; j_call: TRBJ1-3; d_call: NA; v_call: TRBV3-1/TRBV3-2
cdr3_aa: CASSLRQAYTEAFF; cdr3_nt: TGTGCCAGCAGCCTCAGGCAGGCATACACTGAAGCTTTCTTT; clone_size: NA; j_call: TRBJ1-1; d_call: NA; v_call: TRBV14
cdr3_aa: CASSVTGAPNQPQHF; cdr3_nt: TGTGCCAGCAGCGTTACCGGGGCCCCCAATCAGCCCCAGCATTTT; clone_size: NA; j_call: TRBJ1-5; d_call: NA; v_call: TRBV9
cdr3_aa: CASRRTLENYGYTF; cdr3_nt: TGTGCCAGCAGGCGGACCCTTGAAAACTATGGCTACACCTTC; clone_size: NA; j_call: TRBJ1-2; d_call: NA; v_call: TRBV6-5
cdr3_aa: CASSWGAGSNNSPLHF; cdr3_nt: TGCGCCAGCAGCTGGGGGGCAGGGAGTAATAATTCACCCCTCCACTTT; clone_size: few; j_call: TRBJ1-6; d_call: NA; v_call: TRBV5-1
cdr3_aa: CSASQGNTEAFF; cdr3_nt: TGCAGTGCTAGTCAGGGGAACACTGAAGCTTTCTTT; clone_size: NA; j_call: TRBJ1-1; d_call: NA; v_call: TRBV20-1
cdr3_aa: CASSLRQTIGYTF; cdr3_nt: TGTGCCAGCAGCTTGCGACAAACGATTGGCTACACCTTC; clone_size: NA; j_call: TRBJ1-2; d_call: NA; v_call: TRBV5-4
cdr3_aa: CASSVGGPTGEAFF; cdr3_nt: TGTGCCAGCAGCGTAGGAGGCCCGACCGGTGAAGCTTTCTTT; clone_size: NA; j_call: TRBJ1-1; d_call: NA; v_call: TRBV9
cdr3_aa: CASSPPGHVSTDTQYF; cdr3_nt: TGTGCCAGCTCACCACCGGGTCATGTTAGCACAGATACGCAGTATTTT; clone_size: NA; j_call: TRBJ2-3; d_call: NA; v_call: TRBV18
cdr3_aa: CASSRLTPICKKNIQYF; cdr3_nt: TGTGCCAGCAGCAGGCTTACTCCCATTTGCAAAAAAAACATTCAGTACTTC; clone_size: NA; j_call: TRBJ2-4; d_call: NA; v_call: TRBV3-1/TRBV3-2
cdr3_aa: CATSDSGHSGNTIYF; cdr3_nt: TGTGCCACCAGTGATTCAGGCCACTCTGGAAACACCATATATTTT; clone_size: NA; j_call: TRBJ1-3; d_call: NA; v_call: TRBV24-1
cdr3_aa: CASSRGAGTEAFF; cdr3_nt: TGTGCCAGCAGTCGAGGGGCTGGCACTGAAGCTTTCTTT; clone_size: NA; j_call: TRBJ1-1; d_call: NA; v_call: TRBV6-5
cdr3_aa: CATERLAGGNTIYF; cdr3_nt: TGTGCCACCGAGAGATTAGCGGGCGGAAACACCATATATTTT; clone_size: NA; j_call: TRBJ1-3; d_call: NA; v_call: TRBV7-9
cdr3_aa: CAWSSGVSGEQFF; cdr3_nt: TGTGCCTGGAGTTCAGGGGTGTCTGGTGAGCAGTTCTTC; clone_size: NA; j_call: TRBJ2-1; d_call: NA; v_call: TRBV30
cdr3_aa: CASSPSGGYTGELFF; cdr3_nt: TGTGCCAGCAGCCCTAGCGGGGGCTACACCGGGGAGCTGTTTTTT; clone_size: NA; j_call: TRBJ2-2; d_call: TRBD2; v_call: TRBV2
cdr3_aa: CASSLKGVGNTEAFF; cdr3_nt: TGTGCCAGCAGCTTGAAAGGGGTGGGGAACACTGAAGCTTTCTTT; clone_size: NA; j_call: TRBJ1-1; d_call: NA; v_call: TRBV5-4
cdr3_aa: CASSYGHATGELFF; cdr3_nt: TGTGCCAGCAGTTACGGGCACGCCACCGGGGAGCTGTTTTTT; clone_size: NA; j_call: TRBJ2-2; d_call: NA; v_call: TRBV6-5
cdr3_aa: CASHQKTGRNTEAFF; cdr3_nt: TGTGCCAGTCACCAGAAGACAGGGAGGAACACTGAAGCTTTCTTT; clone_size: NA; j_call: TRBJ1-1; d_call: TRBD1; v_call: TRBV19
cdr3_aa: CASSLENYNEQFF; cdr3_nt: TGTGCCAGCAGCTTAGAGAATTACAATGAGCAGTTCTTC; clone_size: NA; j_call: TRBJ2-1; d_call: NA; v_call: TRBV7-8
cdr3_aa: CASSIASTGGHGYTF; cdr3_nt: TGTGCCAGTAGTATAGCCTCGACAGGGGGCCATGGCTACACCTTC; clone_size: NA; j_call: TRBJ1-2; d_call: TRBD1; v_call: TRBV19